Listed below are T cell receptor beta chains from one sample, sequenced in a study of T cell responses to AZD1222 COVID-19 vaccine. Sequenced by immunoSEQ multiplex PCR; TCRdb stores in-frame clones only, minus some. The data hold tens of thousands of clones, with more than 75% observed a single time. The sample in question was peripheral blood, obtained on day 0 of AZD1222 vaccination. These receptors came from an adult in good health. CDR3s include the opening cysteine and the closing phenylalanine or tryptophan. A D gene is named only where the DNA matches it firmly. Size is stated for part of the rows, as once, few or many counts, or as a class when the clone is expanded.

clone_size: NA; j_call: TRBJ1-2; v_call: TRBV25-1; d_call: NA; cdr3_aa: CATRSGAYGYTF; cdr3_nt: TGTGCCACCAGGTCAGGCGCCTATGGCTACACCTTC
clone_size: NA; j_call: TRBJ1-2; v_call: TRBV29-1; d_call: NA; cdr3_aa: CSVEDLGGYTF; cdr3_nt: TGCAGCGTTGAAGATTTAGGGGGCTACACCTTC
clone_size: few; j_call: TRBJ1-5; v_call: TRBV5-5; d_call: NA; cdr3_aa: CASSLDWQGNQPQHF; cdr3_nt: TGTGCCAGCAGCTTGGATTGGCAGGGGAATCAGCCCCAGCATTTT
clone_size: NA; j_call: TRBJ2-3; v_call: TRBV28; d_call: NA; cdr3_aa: CASSFHRGTQYF; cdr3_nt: TGTGCCAGCAGTTTTCACCGAGGTACGCAGTATTTT
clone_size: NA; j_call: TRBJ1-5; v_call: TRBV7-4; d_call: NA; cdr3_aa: CASSLVEGRRNQPQHF; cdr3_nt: TGTGCCAGCAGCTTAGTCGAGGGGAGGAGGAATCAGCCCCAGCATTTT
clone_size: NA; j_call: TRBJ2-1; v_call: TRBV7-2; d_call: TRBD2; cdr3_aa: CASSLGSGRGQDEQFF; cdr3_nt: TGTGCCAGCAGCTTAGGGAGCGGGAGGGGACAGGATGAGCAGTTCTTC
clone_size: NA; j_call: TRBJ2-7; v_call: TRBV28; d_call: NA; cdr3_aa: CASTRTGSPYEQYF; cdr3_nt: TGTGCCAGCACGAGAACAGGGTCCCCCTACGAGCAGTACTTC
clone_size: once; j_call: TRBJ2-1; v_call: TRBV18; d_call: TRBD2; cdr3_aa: CASSPSRGREGEQFF; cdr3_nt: TGTGCCAGCTCACCAAGTCGTGGCAGGGAGGGTGAGCAGTTCTTC
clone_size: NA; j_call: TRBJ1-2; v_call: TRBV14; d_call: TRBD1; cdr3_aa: CASSQDLRDRGLYGYTF; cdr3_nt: TGTGCCAGCAGCCAGGATTTGAGGGACAGGGGGCTCTATGGCTACACCTTC
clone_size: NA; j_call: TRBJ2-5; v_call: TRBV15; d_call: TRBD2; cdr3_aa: CATSTIGLAGVETQYF; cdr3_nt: TGTGCCACCAGCACAATTGGACTAGCGGGAGTAGAGACCCAGTACTTC
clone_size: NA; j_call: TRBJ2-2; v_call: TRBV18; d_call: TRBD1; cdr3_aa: CASSPGTDNTGELFF; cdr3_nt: TGTGCCAGCTCACCTGGGACAGATAACACCGGGGAGCTGTTTTTT
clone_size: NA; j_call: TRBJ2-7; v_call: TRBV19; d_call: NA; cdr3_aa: CASSFGQSYEQYF; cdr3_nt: TGTGCCAGTAGTTTTGGACAGTCCTACGAGCAGTACTTC
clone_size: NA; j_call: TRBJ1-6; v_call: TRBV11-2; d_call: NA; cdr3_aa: CASSSQGNSPLHF; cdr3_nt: TGTGCCAGCAGCTCACAGGGTAATTCACCCCTCCACTTT
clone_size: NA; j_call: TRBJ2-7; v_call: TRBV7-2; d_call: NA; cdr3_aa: CASSSDHYEQYF; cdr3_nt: TGTGCCAGCAGCTCGGACCATTACGAGCAGTACTTC
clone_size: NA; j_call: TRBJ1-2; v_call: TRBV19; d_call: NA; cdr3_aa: CASRGGQNYGYTF; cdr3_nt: TGTGCCAGTAGAGGGGGGCAGAACTATGGCTACACCTTC
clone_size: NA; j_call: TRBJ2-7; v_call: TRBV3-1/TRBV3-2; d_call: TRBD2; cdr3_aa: CASSLPLAGGRSEQYF; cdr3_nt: TGTGCCAGCAGCCTCCCCCTAGCGGGAGGTAGGTCCGAGCAGTACTTC
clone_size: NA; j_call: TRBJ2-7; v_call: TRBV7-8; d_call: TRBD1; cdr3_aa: CASSIDRGLPYEQYF; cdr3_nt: TGTGCCAGCAGCATAGACAGGGGTTTACCTTACGAGCAGTACTTC
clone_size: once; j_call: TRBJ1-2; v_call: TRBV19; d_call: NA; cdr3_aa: CASSMLAMSGYTF; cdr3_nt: TGTGCCAGTAGTATGCTAGCGATGTCGGGCTACACCTTC
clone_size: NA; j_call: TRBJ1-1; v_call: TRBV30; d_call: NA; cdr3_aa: CAWSWGNTEAFF; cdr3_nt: TGTGCCTGGAGTTGGGGAAACACTGAAGCTTTCTTT
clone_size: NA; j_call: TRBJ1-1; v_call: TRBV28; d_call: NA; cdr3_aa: CASRPTEMNTEAFF; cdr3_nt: TGTGCCAGCAGACCGACGGAAATGAACACTGAAGCTTTCTTT
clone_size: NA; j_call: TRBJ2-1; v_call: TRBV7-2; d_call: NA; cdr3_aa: CASSLALRDGEQFF; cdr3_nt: TGTGCCAGCAGCTTAGCTTTGCGGGACGGTGAGCAGTTCTTC
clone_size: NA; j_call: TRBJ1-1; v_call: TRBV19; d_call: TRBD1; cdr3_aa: CARSAKDRGLNTEAFF; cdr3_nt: TGTGCCAGGAGCGCAAAGGACAGGGGGTTGAACACTGAAGCTTTCTTT
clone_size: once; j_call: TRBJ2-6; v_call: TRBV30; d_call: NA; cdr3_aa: CAWSVAGAFSGANVLTF; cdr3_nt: TGTGCCTGGAGTGTAGCTGGGGCCTTCTCTGGGGCCAACGTCCTGACTTTC
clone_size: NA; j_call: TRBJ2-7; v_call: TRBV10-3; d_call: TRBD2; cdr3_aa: CAITGTSGSYEQYF; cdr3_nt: TGTGCCATCACCGGGACTAGCGGTTCCTACGAGCAGTACTTC
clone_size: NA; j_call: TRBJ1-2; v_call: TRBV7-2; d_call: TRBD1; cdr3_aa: CASSLVTGDGYTF; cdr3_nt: TGTGCCAGCAGCTTAGTGACAGGGGATGGCTACACCTTC
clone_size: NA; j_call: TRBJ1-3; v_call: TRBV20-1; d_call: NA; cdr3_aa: CSARSGNTIYF; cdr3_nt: TGCAGTGCTAGATCGGGAAACACCATATATTTT
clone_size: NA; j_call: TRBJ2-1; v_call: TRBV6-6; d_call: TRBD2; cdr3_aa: CASSYPSGSGYNEQFF; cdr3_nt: TGTGCCAGCAGTTACCCTAGCGGGAGCGGCTACAATGAGCAGTTCTTC
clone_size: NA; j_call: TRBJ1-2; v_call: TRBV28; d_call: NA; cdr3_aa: CASRKPGHNYGYTF; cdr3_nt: TGTGCCAGCAGGAAACCGGGACACAACTATGGCTACACCTTC
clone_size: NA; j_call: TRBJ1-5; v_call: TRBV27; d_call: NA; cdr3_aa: CASSLTGYGDNQPQHF; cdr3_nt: TGTGCCAGCAGTCTAACAGGGTACGGGGACAATCAGCCCCAGCATTTT